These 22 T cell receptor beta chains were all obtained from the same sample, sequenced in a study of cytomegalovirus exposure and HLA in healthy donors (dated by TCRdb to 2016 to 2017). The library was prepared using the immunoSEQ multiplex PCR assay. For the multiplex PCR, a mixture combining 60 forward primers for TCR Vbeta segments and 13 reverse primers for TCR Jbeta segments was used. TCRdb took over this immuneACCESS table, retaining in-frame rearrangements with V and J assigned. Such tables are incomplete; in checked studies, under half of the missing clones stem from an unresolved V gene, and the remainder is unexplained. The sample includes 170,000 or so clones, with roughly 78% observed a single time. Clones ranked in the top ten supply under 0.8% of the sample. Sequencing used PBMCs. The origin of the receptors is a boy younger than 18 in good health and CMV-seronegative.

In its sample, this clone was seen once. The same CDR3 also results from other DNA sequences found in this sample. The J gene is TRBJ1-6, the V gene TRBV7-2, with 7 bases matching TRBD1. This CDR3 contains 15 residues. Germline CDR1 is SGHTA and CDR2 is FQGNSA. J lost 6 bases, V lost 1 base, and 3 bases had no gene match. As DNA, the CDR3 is TGTGCCAGCAGCTTAGATCGACAGGGTAATTCACCCCTCCACTTT. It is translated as CASSLDRQGNSPLHF.

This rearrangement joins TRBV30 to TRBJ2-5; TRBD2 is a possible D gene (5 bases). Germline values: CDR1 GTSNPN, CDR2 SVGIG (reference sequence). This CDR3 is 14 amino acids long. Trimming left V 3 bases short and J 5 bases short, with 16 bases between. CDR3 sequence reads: CAWSAFRGGETQYF. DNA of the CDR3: TGTGCCTGGAGCGCCTTCCGGGGTGGCGAGACCCAGTACTTC.

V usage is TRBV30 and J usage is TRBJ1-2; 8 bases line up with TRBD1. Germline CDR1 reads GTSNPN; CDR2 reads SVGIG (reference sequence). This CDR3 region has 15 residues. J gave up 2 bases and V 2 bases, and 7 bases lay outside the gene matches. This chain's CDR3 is CAWSPDRGENYGYTF. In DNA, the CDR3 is TGTGCCTGGAGTCCTGACAGGGGCGAAAACTATGGCTACACCTTC.

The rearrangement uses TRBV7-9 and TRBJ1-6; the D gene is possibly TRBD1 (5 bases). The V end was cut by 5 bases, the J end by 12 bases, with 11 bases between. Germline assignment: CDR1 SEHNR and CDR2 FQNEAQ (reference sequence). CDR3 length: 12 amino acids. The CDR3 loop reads CASSPTDRPLHF. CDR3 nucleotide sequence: TGTGCCAGCAGCCCTACCGACAGACCCCTCCACTTT.

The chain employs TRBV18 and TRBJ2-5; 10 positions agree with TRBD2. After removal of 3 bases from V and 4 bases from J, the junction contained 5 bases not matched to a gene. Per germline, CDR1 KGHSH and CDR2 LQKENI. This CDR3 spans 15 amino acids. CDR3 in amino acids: CASSPRSGGAETQYF. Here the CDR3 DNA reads TGTGCCAGCTCACCGAGAAGCGGGGGGGCAGAGACCCAGTACTTC.

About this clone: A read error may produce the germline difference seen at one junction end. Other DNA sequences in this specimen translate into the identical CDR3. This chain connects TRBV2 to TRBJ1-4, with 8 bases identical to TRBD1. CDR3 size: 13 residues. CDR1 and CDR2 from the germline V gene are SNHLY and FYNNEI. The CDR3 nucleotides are TGCGCCAGCAGTGGGGACAGGAGGGAAAAACTGTTTTTT. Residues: CASSGDRREKLFF.

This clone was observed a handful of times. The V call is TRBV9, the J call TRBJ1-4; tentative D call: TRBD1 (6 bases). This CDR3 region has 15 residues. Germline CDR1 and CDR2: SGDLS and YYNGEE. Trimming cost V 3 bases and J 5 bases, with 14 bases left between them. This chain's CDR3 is CASSAIQGPNEKLFF. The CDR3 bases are TGTGCCAGCAGCGCAATACAGGGACCAAATGAAAAACTGTTTTTT.

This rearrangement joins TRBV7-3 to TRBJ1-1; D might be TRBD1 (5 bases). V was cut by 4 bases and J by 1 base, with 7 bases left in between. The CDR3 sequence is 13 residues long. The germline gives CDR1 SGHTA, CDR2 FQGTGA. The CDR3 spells CASSYQGNTEAFF. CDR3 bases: TGTGCCAGCAGCTATCAGGGGAACACTGAAGCTTTCTTT.

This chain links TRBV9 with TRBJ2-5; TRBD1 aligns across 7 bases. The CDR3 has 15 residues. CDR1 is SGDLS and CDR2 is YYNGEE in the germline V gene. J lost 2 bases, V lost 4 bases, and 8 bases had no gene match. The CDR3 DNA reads TGTGCCAGCAGCTCAAGGACGGGACAGCAAGAGACCCAGTACTTC. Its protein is CASSSRTGQQETQYF.

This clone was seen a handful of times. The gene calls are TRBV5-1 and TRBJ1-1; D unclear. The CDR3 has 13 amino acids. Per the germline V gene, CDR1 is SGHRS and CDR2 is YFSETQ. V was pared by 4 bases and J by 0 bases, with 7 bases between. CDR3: CASSGQMNTEAFF. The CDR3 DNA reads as TGCGCCAGCAGCGGCCAAATGAACACTGAAGCTTTCTTT.

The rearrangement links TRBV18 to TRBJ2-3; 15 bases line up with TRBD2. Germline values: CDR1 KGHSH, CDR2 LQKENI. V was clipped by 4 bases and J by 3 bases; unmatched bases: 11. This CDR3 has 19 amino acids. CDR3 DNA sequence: TGTGCCAGCTCACTCATCCCCGGGACTAGCGGGGGGAATACAGATACGCAGTATTTT. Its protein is CASSLIPGTSGGNTDTQYF.

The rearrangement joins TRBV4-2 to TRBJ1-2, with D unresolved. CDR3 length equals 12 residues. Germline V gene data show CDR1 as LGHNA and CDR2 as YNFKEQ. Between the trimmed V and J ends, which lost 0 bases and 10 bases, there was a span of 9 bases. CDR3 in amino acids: CASSQDIQDYTF. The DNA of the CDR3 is TGTGCCAGCAGCCAAGATATTCAGGACTACACCTTC.

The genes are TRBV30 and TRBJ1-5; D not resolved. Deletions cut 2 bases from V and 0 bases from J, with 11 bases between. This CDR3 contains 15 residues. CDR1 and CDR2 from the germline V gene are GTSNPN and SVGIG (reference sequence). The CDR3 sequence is CAWSLGEDSNQPQHF. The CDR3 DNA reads TGTGCCTGGAGTTTGGGAGAGGATAGCAATCAGCCCCAGCATTTT.

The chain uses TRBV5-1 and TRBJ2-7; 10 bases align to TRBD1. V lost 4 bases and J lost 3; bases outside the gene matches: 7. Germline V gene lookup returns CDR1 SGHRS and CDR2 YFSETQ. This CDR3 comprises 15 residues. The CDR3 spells CASSLTTGGNYEQYF. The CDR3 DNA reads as TGCGCCAGCAGCCTGACGACAGGGGGCAACTACGAGCAGTACTTC. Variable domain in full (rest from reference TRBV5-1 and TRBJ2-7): KAGVTQTPRYLIKTRGQQVTLSCSPISGHRSVSWYQQTPGQGLQFLFEYFSETQRNKGNFPGRFSGRQFSNSRSEMNVSTLELGDSALYLCASSLTTGGNYEQYFGPGTRLTVT.

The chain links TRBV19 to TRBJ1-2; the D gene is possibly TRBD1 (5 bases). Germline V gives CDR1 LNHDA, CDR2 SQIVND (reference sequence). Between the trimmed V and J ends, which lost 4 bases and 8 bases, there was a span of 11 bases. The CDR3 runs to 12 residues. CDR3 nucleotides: TGTGCCAGTAGTACCCGGGACTGGGGCTACACCTTC. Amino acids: CASSTRDWGYTF. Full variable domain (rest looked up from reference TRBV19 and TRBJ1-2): DGGITQSPKYLFRKEGQNVTLSCEQNLNHDAMYWYRQDPGQGLRLIYYSQIVNDFQKGDIAEGYSVSREKKESFPLTVTSAQKNPTAFYLCASSTRDWGYTFGSGTRLTVV.

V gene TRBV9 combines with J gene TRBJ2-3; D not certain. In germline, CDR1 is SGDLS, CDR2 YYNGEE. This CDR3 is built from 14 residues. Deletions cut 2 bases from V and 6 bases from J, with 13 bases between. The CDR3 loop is CASSVSSSSDTQYF. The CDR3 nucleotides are TGTGCCAGCAGCGTGTCTAGTAGCAGCGATACGCAGTATTTT.

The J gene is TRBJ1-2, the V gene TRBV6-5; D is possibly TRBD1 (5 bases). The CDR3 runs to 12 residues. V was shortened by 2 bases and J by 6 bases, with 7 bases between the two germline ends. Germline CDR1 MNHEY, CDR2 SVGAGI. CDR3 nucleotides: TGTGCCAGCAGTTACGGGGGGAATGGCTACACCTTC. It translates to CASSYGGNGYTF.

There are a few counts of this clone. CDR3 sequence reads: CASSPKASGRETQYF. The CDR3 DNA reads TGCGCCAGCAGCCCTAAGGCCTCTGGGAGAGAGACCCAGTACTTC. The chain uses TRBV4-1 and TRBJ2-5; D possibly corresponds to TRBD2 (5 bases). This CDR3 is 15 amino acids long. The germline V and J ends were trimmed by 4 bases and 4 bases, with 16 bases remaining between them. Germline CDR1 MGHRA, CDR2 YSYEKL.

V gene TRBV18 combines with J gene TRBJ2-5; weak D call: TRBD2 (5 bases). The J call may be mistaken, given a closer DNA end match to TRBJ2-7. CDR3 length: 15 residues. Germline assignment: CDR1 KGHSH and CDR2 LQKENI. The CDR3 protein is CASSPRELLSYEQYF. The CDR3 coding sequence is TGTGCCAGCTCTCCTCGGGAACTACTCTCCTACGAGCAGTACTTC.

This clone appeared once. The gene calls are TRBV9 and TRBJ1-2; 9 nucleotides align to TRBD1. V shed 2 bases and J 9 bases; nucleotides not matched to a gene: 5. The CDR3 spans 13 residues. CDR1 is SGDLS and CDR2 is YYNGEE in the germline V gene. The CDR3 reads CASSVGQGLSYTF. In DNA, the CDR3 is TGTGCCAGCAGCGTCGGACAGGGGCTTAGCTACACCTTC.

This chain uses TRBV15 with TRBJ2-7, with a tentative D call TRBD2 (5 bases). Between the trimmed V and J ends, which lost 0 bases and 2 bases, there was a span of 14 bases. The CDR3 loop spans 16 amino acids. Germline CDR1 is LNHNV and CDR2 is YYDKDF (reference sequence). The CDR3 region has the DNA TGTGCCACCAGCAGAGATCGAGGGTGGGAGACCTACGAGCAGTACTTC. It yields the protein CATSRDRGWETYEQYF. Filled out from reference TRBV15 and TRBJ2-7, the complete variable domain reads DAMVIQNPRYQVTQFGKPVTLSCSQTLNHNVMYWYQQKSSQAPKLLFHYYDKDFNNEADTPDNFQSRRPNTSFCFLDIRSPGLGDTAMYLCATSRDRGWETYEQYFGPGTRLTVT.

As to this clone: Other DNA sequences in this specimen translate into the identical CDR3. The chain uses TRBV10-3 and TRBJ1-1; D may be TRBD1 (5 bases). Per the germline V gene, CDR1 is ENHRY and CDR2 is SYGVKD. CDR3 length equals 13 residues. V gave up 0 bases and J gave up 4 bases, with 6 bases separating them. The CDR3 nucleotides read TGTGCCATCAGTGAGTCGGGGGGCACTGAAGCTTTCTTT. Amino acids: CAISESGGTEAFF.